The sequence of this T cell receptor (beta chain) was determined in a study of CD8+ T cells in alopecia areata (dated by TCRdb to 2017 to 2018). Background on the whole study: The treated patients, all with moderate-to-severe alopecia areata, were enrolled in an open-label pilot trial of oral tofacitinib given at 5 to 10 mg twice daily. Tofacitinib was given for 6 to 18 months, followed by 6 months of follow-up off drug to assess delayed response and recurrence. The SALT score, which quantifies the percentage of affected scalp surface area, was used to measure disease severity in treated patients. In both human patients and the C3H/HeJ mouse model, the study applied high-throughput TCRbeta sequencing to look at T cell clonal expansion in alopecia areata. In humans, TCRbeta sequencing was performed on scalp tissue and on sorted CD4+ and CD8+ peripheral blood T cells from healthy controls and from patients with patchy or totalis/universalis alopecia areata. Patients on tofacitinib were biopsied at baseline and after 4 and 24 weeks of treatment, and several of the patients also had a later scalp biopsy. Scalp clonality was compared across normal scalp (n=4), patchy alopecia areata scalp (n=8), and alopecia totalis/universalis scalp (n=8). The RNA source kit depended on sample type: the PAXgene miRNA kit for fixed scalp, the miRNeasy kit for PBMCs, and the RNeasy kit for mouse skin. TCRbeta CDR3 regions were amplified by immunoSEQ multiplex PCR with 35 Vbeta forward and 13 Jbeta reverse primers. Summary of the overall study and its limitations: Tofacitinib significantly decreased scalp clonality and the number of expanded CD8+ clones among the top 100 scalp clones. During tofacitinib treatment, many expanded lesional clones stuck around in both scalp and blood, and this persistence may partly explain why relapse happens after treatment is stopped. Lesional scalp, especially in alopecia totalis/universalis, showed higher clonality and more expanded CD8+ clones than normal scalp, suggesting antigenic drive. Because the treated cohort was small and had just a single nonresponder, larger studies are needed to establish links between baseline CD8+ expansion and response. Compared with mice, TCR sequences shared between patients were less clear, possibly partly because of HLA diversity across the patient population. Unlike mouse skin, where gammadelta T cells dominate, normal human skin contains resident alphabeta T cells that get sequenced too, which complicates analysis of the scalp TCR repertoire.

A word on this clone: The specificity of this receptor is unknown. Base qualities are missing; no much larger clone stands one base away.

The V end gives up 6 bases and the J end 2 bases, leaving 10 bases in the junction not matched to a gene. The germline V gene (reference sequence) provides CDR1 LNHDA and CDR2 SQIVND. The CDR3 runs 15 amino acids, cysteine and phenylalanine included. The kept DNA is CDR3 alone, 45 bases in frame from the first base. The sample's time point label, decoded: 4 weeks on oral tofacitinib. The meaning of the sample's treatment or condition label: oral pan-JAK inhibitor, 5-10 mg twice daily. Peripheral blood and lesional scalp punch biopsies were obtained from patients with alopecia areata. PBMCs were separated by density centrifugation and stained for CD3, CD4 and CD8, after which CD4+ and CD8+ T cells were sorted on a FACSAria. The library was generated by the immunoSEQ multiplex PCR assay. RNA was extracted from all samples and reverse transcribed into cDNA, which served as template for TCR sequencing. SuperScript III was used for first-strand cDNA synthesis, primed with a 2:1 mix of oligo-dT and random hexamers. Amplification bias was assessed with a synthetic immune receptor repertoire, and residual bias was removed computationally. The authors' pipeline ran thus. Raw reads were preprocessed for error removal, and CDR3 was defined according to IMGT conventions as running from the conserved cysteine to phenylalanine. Clonality was computed as 1 minus the Shannon entropy, with the entropy normalized by log2 of the number of productive unique TCRs. Whether scalp clones were CD4 or CD8 was inferred by matching scalp TCRbeta sequences against CD4 and CD8 repertoires sorted from blood. TCRdb re-hosts the immuneACCESS table, in-frame sequences only. Its copies lack some clones; in the studies checked, an unresolved V gene accounts for under half of them, and the cause for the rest is not known. That table supplies the V and J calls and clone size; D and trimming were determined from the DNA. Within this sample are 95,000 to 150,000 clones, with 50% to 55% of them counted one time only. Roughly 0.5% of the sample lies in the top ten.

The chain employs TRBV19 and TRBJ2-7, with TRBD1 identical over 7 junction bases. This sequence was found in a human donor with alopecia areata. This sample comprised CD4+ T cells sorted from blood, obtained at week 4, from a patient treated with tofacitinib. The CDR3: CASRPDRAHPYEQYF. The nucleotide sequence reads TGTGCCAGTAGGCCAGACAGGGCCCACCCCTACGAGCAGTACTTC. With the rest looked up from the reference TRBV19 and TRBJ2-7 genes rather than sequenced, the full variable domain is DGGITQSPKYLFRKEGQNVTLSCEQNLNHDAMYWYRQDPGQGLRLIYYSQIVNDFQKGDIAEGYSVSREKKESFPLTVTSAQKNPTAFYLCASRPDRAHPYEQYFGPGTRLTVT.